The present TCR beta chain was sequenced within a study of B cell selection in AIRE deficiency. Repertoires were generated with immunoSEQ multiplex PCR, while TCRdb's copy carries only in-frame clones and drops some. The table records 25,000 to 30,000 clones, nearly 97% of them present only once. The CDR3 loop spans 14 amino acids. The junction had 9 bases not matched to a gene; V was cut back by 2 bases and J by 7 bases. Per germline, CDR1 SGHRS and CDR2 YFSETQ. Sorting defined conventional CD4 T cells as CD4+CD127+. The origin of this receptor is a human donor in good health. V is TRBV5-1 and J is TRBJ2-7, with TRBD2 matching 7 bases. The sequencing input was CD4+CD127+ conventional T cells sorted from PBMCs. CDR3 loop: CASSFRGSGGEQYF. Here the CDR3 DNA reads TGCGCCAGCAGCTTTCGGGGATCGGGGGGAGAGCAGTACTTC.